This T cell receptor beta chain was documented in a study of blood T cell repertoires in COVID-19. Study-level background: Spain, Italy and the United States supplied samples that represented acute and convalescent COVID-19. In each case, the material was cDNA or gDNA derived from T cells, B-cell-depleted T cells, or PBMCs.

The CDR3 is 17 amino acids. Germline values: CDR1 LGHNT, CDR2 FRNRAP. Trimming took 0 bases from V and 4 from J, leaving 18 bases between them. Source study methods: The authors estimated nucleated cell counts from reference gene primer amplification. TCRdb keeps only in-frame clones here, not all; method: immunoSEQ multiplex PCR. That table is the source of V, J and clone size, and D and trimming were worked out from the DNA. Of 99,000 or so clones in the sample, 65% to 90% are singletons; the top ten hold roughly 4.2%. The chain uses TRBV12-5 and TRBJ1-2; a possible D gene is TRBD1 (5 bases). What was sequenced was peripheral blood. The clonotype comes from a man in his fifties or sixties with acute or convalescent COVID-19. This chain's CDR3 is CASGLVLGAAPGYGYTF. The CDR3, as DNA: TGTGCTAGTGGTTTGGTTCTTGGGGCCGCGCCGGGCTATGGCTACACCTTC.